The table lists the clone carrying this T cell receptor (beta chain) with a count of one. Germline values: CDR1 MNHNY, CDR2 SVGAGI (reference sequence). This CDR3 has 16 amino acids. Trimming cost V 2 bases and J 2 bases; bases outside gene matches: 3. This record belongs to a study of OX40 agonist ivuxolimab in advanced cancers. Libraries were prepared by immunoSEQ multiplex PCR; TCRdb keeps only in-frame clonotypes and omits some of them. The sample lists fewer than 85,000 clones, 65% to 90% seen once, with about 0.49% in the top ten. With baseline, cycle 4 day 1, and cycle 7 day 1 as timepoints, blood was sampled.

The source was CD4+ or CD8+ T cells sorted from blood, collected in a trial of the OX40 agonist ivuxolimab. This chain joins TRBV6-6 and TRBJ2-3, with 11 bases that match TRBD1. The TCR comes from an adult with an advanced solid tumor such as melanoma, head and neck, liver or kidney cancer. CDR3 nucleotide sequence: TGTGCCAGCAGTTACGGGACAGGGGGTCTCACAGATACGCAGTATTTT. It is translated as CASSYGTGGLTDTQYF.